These 19 T cell receptor beta chains came from one sample sequenced in a study of identical twins. TCRdb reprocessed the 5' RACE reads with MiXCR, giving one entry per CDR3 protein. The table lists about 920,000 distinct CDR3 sequences, approximately 13% of them singletons. The same data also went into a second study, on yellow fever vaccine responses in identical twins.

The material sequenced was PBMCs. These receptors were taken from a woman in her late teens or twenties in good health.

This clonotype has at least ten counts. The chain recombines TRBV12-3 or TRBV12-4 with TRBJ2-1, with no clear D. V lost 7 bases to trimming and J lost 0 bases, with 13 bases between them. There are 15 residues in the CDR3. Here the CDR3 reads CASIHRPSSYNEQFF. In DNA, the CDR3 is TGTGCCAGCATCCACCGCCCCAGCTCCTACAATGAGCAGTTCTTC.

This clonotype has only a few counts. The V call is TRBV7-9, the J call TRBJ2-3; 7 bases are a match to TRBD2. CDR3 length equals 17 residues. Germline V gene lookup returns CDR1 SEHNR and CDR2 FQNEAQ (reference sequence). J lost 0 bases, V lost 5 bases, and 11 bases had no gene match. This CDR3 reads CASSPYNFSGSTDTQYF. CDR3 sequence (DNA): TGTGCCAGCAGCCCCTATAATTTTAGCGGGAGCACAGATACGCAGTATTTT.

This clonotype was seen more than once but under ten times. This chain uses TRBV7-2 with TRBJ2-1; 9 bases align to TRBD2. The length of the CDR3 is 15 residues. Per germline, CDR1 SGHTA and CDR2 FQGNSA. The V and J ends lost 5 bases and 4 bases, in that order; junction bases with no gene match: 6. The CDR3 region has the DNA TGTGCCAGCAGCCGACTAGCGGAGAGGTACAATGAGCAGTTCTTC. This encodes CASSRLAERYNEQFF.

This clonotype was detected many times. V is TRBV5-1 and J is TRBJ2-1; TRBD1 might be the D (5 bases). The CDR3 runs 12 residues. With 7 bases removed from V and 3 bases from J, the gap between germline ends came to 8 bases. In germline, CDR1 is SGHRS, CDR2 YFSETQ. CDR3 sequence: CASGQGYNEQFF. CDR3 bases: TGCGCCAGCGGTCAGGGCTACAATGAGCAGTTCTTC.

This clonotype was found a few times. The chain carries TRBV3-1 and TRBJ1-1; 9 positions match TRBD1. This CDR3 is 14 amino acids long. CDR1 LGHDT and CDR2 YNNKEL come from the germline V gene (reference sequence). Losses at the gene ends were 2 bases for V and 11 bases for J; bases not matched to a gene: 9. Here the CDR3 reads CASSQYRTGENAFF. The DNA of the CDR3 is TGTGCCAGCAGCCAATATAGGACAGGGGAGAATGCTTTCTTT.

This clonotype has only a few counts. CDR3 loop: CAISNRLGDTQYF. In nucleotides, the CDR3 is TGTGCCATCTCCAACAGGTTAGGGGATACGCAGTATTTT. The chain couples TRBV10-3 to TRBJ2-3, with D possibly matching TRBD1 (5 bases). Germline V gene data show CDR1 as ENHRY and CDR2 as SYGVKD. V was clipped by 8 bases and J by 6 bases, with 15 bases between them. CDR3 length equals 13 residues.

The rearrangement links TRBV6-1 to TRBJ2-5; 7 bases align to TRBD1. V trimming: 6 bases; J trimming: 4 bases; junction bases outside the gene matches: 8. CDR1 and CDR2 (germline): MNHNS, SASEGT. The CDR3 totals 14 residues. The CDR3 sequence: CASSDRVRRETQYF. DNA for the CDR3: TGTGCCAGCAGCGACAGGGTTCGGCGAGAGACCCAGTACTTC.

The V gene is TRBV9, the J gene TRBJ2-1; D unresolved. The CDR3 is made up of 13 amino acids. Per germline, CDR1 SGDLS and CDR2 YYNGEE. Trimming pared 0 bases from V and 8 bases from J, leaving 9 bases between. The CDR3 coding sequence is TGTGCCAGCAGCGTAGGGCCCCGGGATGAGCAGTTCTTC. Amino acids: CASSVGPRDEQFF.

This clonotype appeared many times. The genes are TRBV11-1 and TRBJ2-2, with 8 bases lining up with TRBD2. The junction had 12 bases not matched to a gene; V was cut back by 5 bases and J by 1 base. Looked up from germline, CDR1 is SGHAT and CDR2 is FQDESV (reference sequence). The CDR3 runs 18 residues. In DNA form, the CDR3 reads TGTGCCAGCAGCCCGAGAACTAGCGGTGCCATGAACACCGGGGAGCTGTTTTTT. Translation: CASSPRTSGAMNTGELFF.

This clonotype was counted many times. Compared with germline, one end of the junction differs, possibly owing to a read error. The rearrangement links TRBV5-6 to TRBJ2-5, with 9 bases lining up with TRBD2. This CDR3 is 13 amino acids long. Germline V gene sequence: CDR1 SGHDT, CDR2 YYEEEE. The CDR3 sequence is CASSLGLAETQYF. In DNA, the CDR3 is TGCGCCAGCAGCTTAGGACTAGCGGAGACCCAGTACTTC.

In this sample, this clonotype turned up a few times. This chain joins TRBV12-3 or TRBV12-4 and TRBJ1-6; 8 nucleotides line up with TRBD1. The V segment lost 6 bases and the J segment 9 bases; nucleotides outside the gene matches: 7. CDR3 size: 14 residues. CDR3 nucleotides: TGTGCCAGCAGGATCGGGACAGGTGGTTCACCCCTCCACTTT. This encodes CASRIGTGGSPLHF.

V and J are TRBV20-1 and TRBJ2-3; the D call may be TRBD1 or TRBD2 (5 bases each). The germline V gene encodes CDR1 DFQATT and CDR2 SNEGSKA (reference sequence). With 2 bases removed from V and 0 bases from J, the gap between germline ends came to 15 bases. CDR3 size: 16 residues. In DNA form, the CDR3 reads TGCAGTGCTAGAAGGCTAGCCGGGGCTAGCACAGATACGCAGTATTTT. It codes for CSARRLAGASTDTQYF.

This chain joins TRBV21-1 and TRBJ1-1. TRBV21-1 is noted as a pseudogene. The CDR3 runs 15 residues. CDR3 sequence: CASSKANRPNTEAFF. Here the CDR3 DNA reads TGTGCCAGCAGCAAAGCAAATCGACCGAACACTGAAGCTTTCTTT.

This clonotype was recorded a few times. This rearrangement joins TRBV2 to TRBJ1-1; D call uncertain. CDR1 and CDR2 from the germline V gene are SNHLY and FYNNEI. CDR3 length: 14 amino acids. Trimming removed 0 bases from V and 1 base from J, with 6 bases in between. The CDR3 DNA follows: TGTGCCAGCAGTGAAGCTCGGAGGAACACTGAAGCTTTCTTT. Translated, it gives CASSEARRNTEAFF.

This clonotype was counted a few times. The chain recombines TRBV12-3 or TRBV12-4 with TRBJ1-5; D uncertain. The CDR3 extends over 14 amino acids. V gave up 3 bases and J gave up 6 bases, with 12 bases separating them. The CDR3 DNA sequence: TGTGCCAGCAGTTTTGGAGGGCGCACTCAGCCCCAGCATTTT. Amino acid sequence: CASSFGGRTQPQHF.

J is TRBJ2-1 and V is TRBV14, with D hard to call. The CDR3 runs to 16 residues. The germline gives CDR1 SGHDN, CDR2 FVKESK. Trimming cost V 5 bases and J 3 bases, with 17 bases left between them. CDR3 residues: CASSTISVSIYNEQFF. DNA of the CDR3: TGTGCCAGCAGCACCATCTCAGTCAGTATCTACAATGAGCAGTTCTTC.

This sequence joins TRBV9 and TRBJ1-2; D not certain. Per the germline V gene, CDR1 is SGDLS and CDR2 is YYNGEE. The V gene lost 4 bases and the J gene lost 3 bases, with 13 bases spanning the gap. CDR3 size: 14 residues. The CDR3 reads CASSPEGSHYGYTF. Written as DNA, the CDR3 is TGTGCCAGCAGCCCCGAGGGAAGTCACTATGGCTACACCTTC. Complete variable domain (other parts from reference TRBV9 and TRBJ1-2): DSGVTQTPKHLITATGQRVTLRCSPRSGDLSVYWYQQSLDQGLQFLIQYYNGEERAKGNILERFSAQQFPDLHSELNLSSLELGDSALYFCASSPEGSHYGYTFGSGTRLTVV.

The rearrangement uses TRBV5-1 and TRBJ1-2; 7 nucleotides match TRBD1. Looked up from germline, CDR1 is SGHRS and CDR2 is YFSETQ. There are 14 residues in the CDR3. V was pared by 0 bases and J by 4 bases, with 3 bases of the junction left unmatched. CDR3 in amino acids: CASSLEQGTYGYTF. CDR3 sequence (DNA): TGCGCCAGCAGCTTGGAACAGGGGACCTATGGCTACACCTTC.

The gene calls are TRBV2 and TRBJ2-1; a weak D match, TRBD2 (6 bases). Germline CDR1 SNHLY, CDR2 FYNNEI. Between the trimmed V and J ends, which lost 7 bases and 7 bases, there was a span of 17 bases. CDR3 length: 14 residues. In DNA form, the CDR3 reads TGTGCCAGCAACCGGGAGCGAGATGTGAATGAGCAGTTCTTC. Translating it yields CASNRERDVNEQFF.